What follows are 9 T cell receptor beta chains derived from one specimen sequenced in a study of control samples from healthy donors and cancer patients (dated by TCRdb to 2018 to 2021). The receptor library was made with the immunoSEQ multiplex PCR assay. Entries here come from immuneACCESS through TCRdb and include only in-frame sequences with V and J called. Some clones fail to appear in such tables; in the studies checked, an unresolved V gene covers under half of the shortfall, and the cause of the remainder is unknown. In this sample the table shows under 150,000 clones, approximately 94% of which occur a single time. The ten largest clonotypes hold over 1.5% of the sample. Sequences were obtained from PBMCs. These receptors all come from a man in his fifties with head and neck cancer.

The J gene is TRBJ2-1, the V gene TRBV27; the match to TRBD1 covers 8 bases. There are 18 residues in the CDR3. Germline CDR1 reads MNHEY; CDR2 reads SMNVEV (reference sequence). Trimming took 2 bases from V and 14 from J; bases not matched to a gene: 23. The CDR3: CASSLLTGATPRLGTEFF. The CDR3 region has the DNA TGTGCCAGCAGTTTACTGACAGGGGCCACCCCACGACTCGGGACCGAGTTCTTC.

The chain combines TRBV5-3 with TRBJ1-5; D is uncertain. TRBV5-3 is annotated as an ORF whose role is uncertain. The V end lost 4 bases, the J end lost 7 bases, and 6 bases lay between the germline ends. The CDR3 sequence is 11 residues long. CDR3 DNA sequence: TGTGCCAGAAGCGGCGGGCAGCCCCAGCATTTT. It yields the protein CARSGGQPQHF.

The chain carries TRBV5-5 and TRBJ2-1; D remains unclear. CDR1 and CDR2 from the germline V gene are SGHKS and YYEKEE (reference sequence). The CDR3 consists of 13 residues. The ends were cut back, 4 bases at V and 4 bases at J, with 9 bases in the middle. The CDR3: CASSPGSYNEQFF. The CDR3 region has the DNA TGTGCCAGCAGCCCCGGTTCTTACAATGAGCAGTTCTTC.

V is TRBV5-1 and J is TRBJ2-5; 9 nucleotides line up with TRBD2. The CDR3 loop spans 16 amino acids. The ends lost 0 bases at V and 5 bases at J; junction bases unmatched: 8. Germline CDR1 is SGHRS and CDR2 is YFSETQ. CDR3 residues: CASSLDLAGGLETQYF. The CDR3 DNA sequence: TGCGCCAGCAGCTTGGATTTGGCGGGGGGGCTGGAGACCCAGTACTTC. The full variable domain, rest sourced from reference TRBV5-1 and TRBJ2-5, is KAGVTQTPRYLIKTRGQQVTLSCSPISGHRSVSWYQQTPGQGLQFLFEYFSETQRNKGNFPGRFSGRQFSNSRSEMNVSTLELGDSALYLCASSLDLAGGLETQYFGPGTRLLVL.

The chain carries TRBV7-2 and TRBJ1-4, with D tentatively TRBD1 (5 bases). The V gene's germline CDR1 is SGHTA and CDR2 FQGNSA. The length of the CDR3 is 16 residues. Trimming pared 2 bases from V and 5 bases from J, leaving 15 bases between. CDR3 loop: CASSLTHGGGNEKLFF. The CDR3 DNA is TGTGCCAGCAGCTTAACACACGGGGGGGGGAATGAAAAACTGTTTTTT.

The gene calls are TRBV7-2 and TRBJ2-3; perhaps TRBD1 as D (5 bases). The CDR3 totals 16 residues. Trimming took off 1 base at V and 10 bases at J, with 21 bases between the two ends. Germline CDR1 is SGHTA and CDR2 is FQGNSA. The CDR3 is CASSLEGQIVTMAQYF. The CDR3 DNA reads as TGTGCCAGCAGCTTAGAGGGGCAGATTGTAACGATGGCGCAGTATTTT.

The chain joins TRBV7-7 to TRBJ2-3; 8 bases map to TRBD1. Per the germline V gene, CDR1 is SSHAT and CDR2 is FNYEAQ (reference sequence). This CDR3 contains 14 residues. After removal of 4 bases from V and 6 bases from J, the junction contained 6 bases not matched to a gene. For the CDR3, the DNA is TGTGCCAGCAGCTACGGACAGGGAGATGATACGCAGTATTTT. This encodes CASSYGQGDDTQYF.

The chain links TRBV20-1 to TRBJ1-1; D gene ambiguous. Trimming removed 3 bases at V and 3 bases at J, with 11 bases between. The CDR3 has 13 amino acids. CDR1 and CDR2 (germline): DFQATT, SNEGSKA (reference sequence). CDR3 nucleotide sequence: TGCAGTGCTAGTAATGGGGATTACACTGAAGCTTTCTTT. It encodes CSASNGDYTEAFF.

This rearrangement joins TRBV15 to TRBJ2-4; no reliable D call. Trimming stripped 0 bases from V and 8 bases from J, with 11 bases between. Germline CDR1 reads LNHNV; CDR2 reads YYDKDF (reference sequence). The CDR3 contains 14 residues. The CDR3 coding sequence is TGTGCCACCAGCAGAGATACGGCGGACGACATTCAGTACTTC. This sequence encodes CATSRDTADDIQYF.